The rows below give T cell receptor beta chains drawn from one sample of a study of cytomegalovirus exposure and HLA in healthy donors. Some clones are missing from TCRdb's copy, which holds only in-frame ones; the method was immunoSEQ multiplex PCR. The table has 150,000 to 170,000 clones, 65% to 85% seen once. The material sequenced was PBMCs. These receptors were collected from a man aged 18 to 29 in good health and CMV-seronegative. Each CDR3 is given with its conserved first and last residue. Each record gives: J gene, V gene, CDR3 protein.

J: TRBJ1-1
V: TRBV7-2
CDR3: CASSLNGGNTEAFF

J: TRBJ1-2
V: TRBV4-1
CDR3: CASSQEGTGGDGYTF

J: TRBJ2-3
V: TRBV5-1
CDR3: CASSLGTSGFTDTQYF

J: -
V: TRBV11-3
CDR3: CASSLDSSYEQYF

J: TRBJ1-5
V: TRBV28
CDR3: CASRQTGDSNQPQHF

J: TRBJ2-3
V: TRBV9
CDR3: CASSGRLSGITDTQYF

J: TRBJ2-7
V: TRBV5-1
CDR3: CASSLGLETSYEQYF

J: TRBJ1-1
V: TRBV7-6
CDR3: CASSAYLNTEAFF

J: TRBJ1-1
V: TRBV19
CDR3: CASSPGLNTEAFF

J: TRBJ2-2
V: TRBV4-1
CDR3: CASSQGGGQGTGELFF

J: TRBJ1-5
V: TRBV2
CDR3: CASSGGQGNQPQHF

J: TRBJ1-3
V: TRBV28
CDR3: CASIPPGPMVSGNTIYF

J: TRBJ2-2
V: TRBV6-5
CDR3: CASHPGQSTGELFF

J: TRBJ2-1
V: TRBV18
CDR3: CASTKRGGPDEQFF

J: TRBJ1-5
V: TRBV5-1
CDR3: CASSLGSGGHFSNQPQHF

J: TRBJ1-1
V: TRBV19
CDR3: CASGRDREVFNTEAFF

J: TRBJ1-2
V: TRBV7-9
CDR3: CASSLALSGNGYTF

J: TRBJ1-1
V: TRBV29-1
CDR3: CSARGDGNEAFF

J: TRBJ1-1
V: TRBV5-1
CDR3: CASSLTGTPNTEAFF

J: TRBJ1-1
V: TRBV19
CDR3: CASSSTLNTEAFF

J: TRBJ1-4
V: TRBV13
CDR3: CASSSRTGRKLFF

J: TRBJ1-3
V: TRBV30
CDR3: CAFGRGAILNTIYF

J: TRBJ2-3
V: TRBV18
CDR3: CASSPNFRAGGSDTQYF

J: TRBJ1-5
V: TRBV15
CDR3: CATSRDLGQGAAQPQHF

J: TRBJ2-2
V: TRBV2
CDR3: CASRSDTGELFF

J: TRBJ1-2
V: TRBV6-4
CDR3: CASSQGNHGYTF

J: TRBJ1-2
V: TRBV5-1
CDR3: CASSQGPGGDGYTF

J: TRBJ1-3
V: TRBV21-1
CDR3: CASSTGQRPSGNTIYF

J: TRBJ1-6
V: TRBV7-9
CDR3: CASSLGAGSPLHF

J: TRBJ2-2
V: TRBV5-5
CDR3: CASSTGTSGGTGELFF

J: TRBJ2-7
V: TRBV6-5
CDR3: CASKTTGTGTYEQYF

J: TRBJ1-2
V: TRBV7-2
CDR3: CASSPRREEGYTF

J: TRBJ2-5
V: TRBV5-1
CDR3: CASSFLTTLQETQYF

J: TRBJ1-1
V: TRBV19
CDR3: CASSFTGAHTEAFF

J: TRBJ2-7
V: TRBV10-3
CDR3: CAINRGQSYEQYF

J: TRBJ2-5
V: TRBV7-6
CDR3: CASSLPSRGEETQYF

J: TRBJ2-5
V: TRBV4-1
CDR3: CASSQELAGGRETQYF

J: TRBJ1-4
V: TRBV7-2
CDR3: CASSTRTGSLEKLFF

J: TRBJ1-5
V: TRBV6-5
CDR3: CASRGTARRNQPQHF

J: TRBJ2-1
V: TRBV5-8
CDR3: CASSEDRGYNEQFF

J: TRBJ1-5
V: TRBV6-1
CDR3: CASSQQGTSNQPQHF

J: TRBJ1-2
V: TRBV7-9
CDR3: CASSSPRTGYGYTF